This TCR beta chain was recorded in a study of identifying expanded T cells in peripheral blood (dated by TCRdb to between 2017 and 2020). General notes on the study: Separate aliquots of the same genomic DNA pool were sequenced to produce technical replicates, and four replicates were compared in pairs.

As to this clone: The target of this receptor is not known. Base quality data are lacking; no much larger clone is found one base away.

The CDR3 has 12 amino acids, counting the end cysteine and phenylalanine. Of the read, only the CDR3 DNA is kept; its 36 bases are in frame from base 1. Relative to germline, V is 7 bases shorter and J is 8 bases shorter, with 14 bases between their ends. From the germline V gene, CDR1 is MNHNS and CDR2 is SASEGT. TCRbeta CDR3 regions were profiled with the immunoSEQ Assay using bias-controlled multiplex PCR amplification of genomic DNA. In the paper's pipeline: To quantify the absolute abundance of each unique TCRbeta CDR3 region, the sequences were collapsed and filtered. Differential abundance was assessed using a binomial (Fisher-equivalent) model and a beta-binomial model in which time-dependent variance fitted from healthy donors was added. Clones with fewer than 5 combined templates were removed, and a clone was called differentially abundant if the clone's Benjamini-Hochberg FDR was below 0.01. Using the form v = (b*log(k)+a)^2, the beta-binomial variance was modeled as a function of the total template count across the two samples. TCRdb carries this immuneACCESS record with in-frame sequences only. Its versions omit some clonotypes, under half of them owing to an unresolved V gene in the studies checked, with the rest unexplained. The V and J calls and clone size come from that table; D and trimming were worked out from the DNA. A total of 100,000 or so clones appear in this sample, 80% to 90% of them only once. The ten largest clones take up approximately 5.7% of the sample.

During the collection period, no infections or other immune events were recorded for the healthy donors. To calibrate time-dependent variance in a beta-binomial model of T-cell clone differential abundance, blood repertoires from healthy donors were used as a training cohort. The training cohort was composed of roughly 10 healthy donors, 3 female and 7 male. On average the donors were around 44 years old, and their ages spanned roughly 29 to 70 years. Whole blood, obtained from a commercial supplier, was collected from each healthy donor at three time points spaced approximately two weeks apart. For immunosequencing, genomic DNA was extracted from whole blood that had not been sorted. What the study reported, not specific to this receptor: In all healthy donors, the variance in clone template counts between samples taken around 14 days apart rose significantly as total template count increased. Approximately 1.2 differentially abundant clones were flagged by the binomial model between technical replicates, whereas about 17 and 20 were flagged over two weeks and four weeks, respectively. The authors expected biological variance in healthy repertoires might increase further over much longer intervals such as months to years. Across all healthy-donor time intervals, the beta-binomial model significantly cut both the number of clones called differentially abundant and the false-positive rate.

The specimen sequenced was blood. The rearranged segments are TRBV6-1 and TRBJ1-2, and perhaps TRBD1 as D gene, on 6 matching bases. This clonotype was sampled from a person between 18 and 70 years old in good health. The CDR3: CASTYGGGGYTF. The sequence in DNA is TGTGCCAGCACCTATGGGGGCGGCGGCTACACCTTC.